The clone carrying this TCR beta chain showed up just a few times. The antigen is undetermined. V was cut by 0 bases and J by 2 bases, with 12 bases left in between. The CDR3 is made up of 17 amino acids. Germline assignment: CDR1 SGDLS and CDR2 YYNGEE. Data came from immunoSEQ multiplex PCR; TCRdb stores just in-frame clones and leaves some out. The sample is made up of fewer than 35,000 clones, none counted only once. The related graft donor's blood sample was taken on the day of bone marrow donation. These data come from a study of T cells after posttransplantation cyclophosphamide. Findings and caveats of the study: Later blood repertoires were often dominated by clones from the donor CD8+ memory compartment.

The chain is built from TRBV9 and TRBJ1-6; no clear D gene. This sequence was found in a woman in her twenties or thirties in good health and a related stem cell transplant donor. The specimen was PBMCs. The CDR3 region is CASSVGLETTYNSPLHF. In DNA, the CDR3 is TGTGCCAGCAGCGTAGGTCTTGAAACTACCTATAATTCACCCCTCCACTTT.